This entry concerns a single T cell receptor beta chain. What it recognizes is unknown. The data belong to a study of T cell repertoires in cytomegalovirus infection. Study in general: CMV infection plus the matching HLA type was flagged by public TCR beta signatures.

TCRdb reprocessed the reads with MiXCR, giving one entry per CDR3 protein. The data contain about 480,000 distinct CDR3 sequences, around a third of them singletons. The sample was cultured PBMCs, taken from culture after CMV antigen stimulation. The TCR comes from a human donor in good health (CMV status not recorded). Some clones in this sample may be carry-over from other donors' samples.

The CDR3 DNA follows: TGTGCCAGCAGCTTGACACTAGCGGGGGAAGAGACCCAGTACTTC. Translating gives CASSLTLAGEETQYF. The V call is TRBV7-9, the J call TRBJ2-5; 11 bases align to TRBD2. The CDR3 totals 15 residues. Germline loops: CDR1 SEHNR, CDR2 FQNEAQ (reference sequence). Trimming at V came to 3 bases and at J to 3 bases, leaving 3 bases not matched to a gene.